The next 5 T cell receptor beta chains were all read from a single sample in a study of OX40 agonist ivuxolimab in advanced cancers. The method was immunoSEQ multiplex PCR; TCRdb's version includes in-frame clones alone and lacks a portion of them. The sample lists about 70,000 clones; around nine tenths were seen once. The sample in question was CD4+ or CD8+ T cells sorted from blood, obtained in a trial of the OX40 agonist ivuxolimab. The origin of the receptors is an adult with an advanced solid tumor such as melanoma, head and neck, liver or kidney cancer.

This rearrangement joins TRBV9 to TRBJ2-5; maybe TRBD1 (9 bases). This CDR3 is built from 16 residues. V lost 4 bases and J lost 4, with 20 bases in between. CDR1 is SGDLS and CDR2 is YYNGEE in the germline V gene. CDR3 coding DNA: TGTGCCAGCAGCCTTCGGACAGGGGCGGGGGGAGAGACCCAGTACTTC. It codes for CASSLRTGAGGETQYF.

The J gene is TRBJ1-1, the V gene TRBV6-6; D remains unclear. Between the trimmed V and J ends, which lost 3 bases and 2 bases, there was a span of 4 bases. Germline V CDR1 and CDR2: MNHNY, SVGAGI (reference sequence). The CDR3 runs 12 residues. The CDR3 loop reads CASSYRNTEAFF. The DNA for the CDR3 is TGTGCCAGCAGTTATCGAAACACTGAAGCTTTCTTT.

The chain links TRBV30 to TRBJ1-1, with D hard to call. The CDR3 is 13 amino acids. V lost 5 bases to trimming and J lost 0 bases, with 10 bases between them. Germline-derived CDR1 and CDR2 are GTSNPN and SVGIG (reference sequence). In DNA, the CDR3 is TGTGCCTGGGCACGATCGGTGAACACTGAAGCTTTCTTT. It yields the protein CAWARSVNTEAFF.

The chain carries TRBV5-6 and TRBJ1-2, with 7 bases aligning to TRBD1. The germline V gene has CDR1 SGHDT and CDR2 YYEEEE. The trim removed 4 bases at V and 4 bases at J, leaving 7 bases unmatched. The CDR3 covers 14 residues. CDR3 region: CASSLGQVPYGYTF. CDR3 nucleotides: TGTGCCAGCAGCCTAGGACAGGTCCCCTATGGCTACACCTTC.

The chain links TRBV4-2 to TRBJ2-5, with D possibly matching TRBD2 (7 bases). CDR3 length: 16 amino acids. V was pared by 1 base and J by 4 bases, with 16 bases between. Germline V gene sequence: CDR1 LGHNA, CDR2 YNFKEQ. The CDR3 loop is CASSQVEGGPRETQYF. The CDR3 DNA reads as TGTGCCAGCAGCCAAGTAGAGGGGGGGCCGCGAGAGACCCAGTACTTC.